The source of this TCR beta chain is a study of blood T cell repertoires in COVID-19. Whole-study context: Samples came from the United States, Italy and Spain, spanning acute and convalescent COVID-19. The analysed material was cDNA or gDNA that came from T cells, B-cell-depleted T cells, or PBMCs.

In the authors' workflow: Amplification with reference gene primers provided the estimates of nucleated cell counts. Produced via immunoSEQ multiplex PCR; TCRdb's table is partial and in-frame only. That table is the source of V, J and clone size, and D and trimming were worked out from the DNA. The sample lists more than 95,000 clones, approximately 89% seen once, with roughly 17% in the top ten. J was trimmed by 5 bases and V by 3 bases; bases with no gene match: 6. The CDR3 runs 15 residues. Germline CDR1 LNHDA, CDR2 SQIVND (reference sequence). The V gene is TRBV19, the J gene TRBJ2-3; 9 bases line up with TRBD2. This clonotype originated in an elderly woman in a cohort sampled during active COVID-19. The sequencing sample was made of peripheral blood. The CDR3 sequence: CASSMRREGLDTQYF. The CDR3 nucleotides read TGTGCCAGTAGTATGCGGCGGGAGGGCCTAGATACGCAGTATTTT.